The rows below give T cell receptor beta chains drawn from one sample of a study of T cell responses to AZD1222 COVID-19 vaccine. Assay: immunoSEQ multiplex PCR; the TCRdb copy retains only in-frame clones and omits some. The table records 150,000 to 200,000 clones, just under 90% of them present only once. The specimen was peripheral blood, collected on day 0 of AZD1222 vaccination. These receptors all stem from an adult in good health. Both conserved end residues are trimmed from each CDR3.

v_call cdr3_aa
TRBV4-3 ASSHTLYAYEQY
TRBV24-1 ATRRGGDTEAF
TRBV27 ASLLPNT
TRBV28 ASSLSRGLGSYNSPLH
TRBV28 ASSFTTSVHEQY
TRBV15 ATSPKGSGRHTGELF
TRBV7-9 ASSFWSGFSYEQY
TRBV7-2 ASSLGGTLSGNTEAF
TRBV6-5 ASSSPTGVSGYT
TRBV11-2 ASIRGTSVTGELF
TRBV5-1 ASSLWRGHSDTQY
TRBV9 ASSVATGLAAHNEQF
TRBV30 ASIHRHTNTEAF
TRBV28 ASRLDPARSTEAF
TRBV6-2/TRBV6-3 ASSSPGLTLGSYT
TRBV6-5 ASGHQGKDSPLH
TRBV18 ASSPPTADTQETQY
TRBV6-5 ASSHGQWDYGYT
TRBV6-2/TRBV6-3 ASSYEEWAGTYGYT
TRBV9 ASSPQTATFNTEAF
TRBV28 ASKRGGSNTGELF
TRBV3-1/TRBV3-2 ASSQRQGLATNEKLF
TRBV7-3 ASSSRQGAVTEAF
TRBV14 ASSQEGRDIGYT
TRBV19 ASSIDGVGTGFSGANVLT
TRBV19 ASRGTGEATYEQY
TRBV19 ASSLRSAGRHGYT
TRBV5-5 ASSLLAEETQY
TRBV15 ATSRDMASSSPLH
TRBV6-5 ASRYDSSPSYEQY
TRBV4-3 ASSRMASGRNEQF
TRBV5-1 ASSLGRGQNTDTQY
TRBV27 ASSRTGTANTGELF
TRBV7-9 ASVPLFSGNNEKLF
TRBV5-1 ASSWTGELRETQY
TRBV4-3 ASSQFRDRGTEAF
TRBV5-1 ASSTSYGGTGLY
TRBV5-1 ASSLDSGGPREQY
TRBV4-2 ASSQDFGLAGRNTQY
TRBV10-2 ASSDPQGLNSPLH
TRBV25-1 ASSVRQGSSTDTQY
TRBV28 ASSDGTGNGYT